The 16 T cell receptor beta chains below were found in one sample sequenced in a study of T cells in Graves' hyperthyroidism and ophthalmopathy. The source material, RNA transcripts, was used to amplify TCR beta CDR3 regions. Carried out on the TCR CDR3, a first-round RT-PCR used the HTBI primer set. TCRdb ran MiXCR on the multiplex PCR reads and lists one entry per CDR3 protein. Of about 420,000 distinct CDR3 sequences listed, approximately 15% are singletons. Sequencing was performed on blood. Source of these receptors: a woman between 18 and 30 years old with Graves' hyperthyroidism.

This chain connects TRBV27 to TRBJ2-2; maybe TRBD2 (5 bases). Germline V gene lookup returns CDR1 MNHEY and CDR2 SMNVEV (reference sequence). The V end was cut by 5 bases, the J end by 6 bases, with 10 bases between. CDR3 length: 13 residues. CDR3 in DNA: TGTGCCAGCAGTCAACTAGGTTCCGGGGAGCTGTTTTTT. This sequence encodes CASSQLGSGELFF.

Many counts were recorded for this clonotype. This chain uses TRBV20-1 with TRBJ2-1, with 7 bases identical to TRBD2. Germline CDR1 and CDR2: DFQATT and SNEGSKA (reference sequence). V gave up 3 bases and J gave up 7 bases; unmatched junction bases: 9. The CDR3 loop spans 14 amino acids. CDR3 protein: CSARREMRGNEQFF. The CDR3 nucleotides read TGCAGTGCTAGGCGGGAGATGAGAGGTAATGAGCAGTTCTTC.

In its sample, this clonotype was seen many times. The rearrangement links TRBV6-1 to TRBJ1-1; TRBD1 matches at 9 bases. Trimming took 6 bases from V and 4 from J; bases not matched to a gene: 9. CDR1 and CDR2 (germline): MNHNS, SASEGT. The CDR3 loop spans 15 amino acids. As DNA, the CDR3 is TGTGCCAGCAGAGGAAAGGGACAGGGTCTCACTGAAGCTTTCTTT. Translation: CASRGKGQGLTEAFF.

This clonotype was detected ten times or more. The chain couples TRBV3-1 to TRBJ2-7, with TRBD2 matching over 13 bases. J lost 6 bases, V lost 3 bases, and 5 bases had no gene match. The CDR3 length is 15 residues. Germline values: CDR1 LGHDT, CDR2 YNNKEL (reference sequence). In nucleotides, the CDR3 is TGTGCCAGCAGCCACCTGGGACTAGCGGGAATCGAGCAGTACTTC. Its translation is CASSHLGLAGIEQYF.

This clonotype was recorded at least ten times. V is TRBV28 and J is TRBJ1-1, with no clear D. The CDR3 length is 13 residues. Germline-derived CDR1 and CDR2 are MDHEN and SYDVKM. The V end was cut by 5 bases, the J end by 2 bases, with 9 bases between. The CDR3 nucleotides read TGTGCCAGCAGTCAAAGGGTAAACACTGAAGCTTTCTTT. Its protein product is CASSQRVNTEAFF.

The J gene is TRBJ2-3, the V gene TRBV10-3; 9 bases line up with TRBD2. V lost 6 bases to trimming and J lost 4 bases; unmatched junction nucleotides: 5. Germline CDR1 reads ENHRY; CDR2 reads SYGVKD. The CDR3 sequence is 14 residues long. In DNA, the CDR3 is TGTGCCATCAGGGGGGAGCGGGGGGCAGATACGCAGTATTTT. Translating gives CAIRGERGADTQYF.

This clonotype appeared many times. The chain combines TRBV19 with TRBJ1-2, with 8 bases matching TRBD1. The germline CDR1 and CDR2 sequences are LNHDA and SQIVND (reference sequence). Germline trimming cut 9 bases from V and 4 bases from J; bases unmatched to any gene: 10. The CDR3 is 14 amino acids. The CDR3 sequence is CASDATGGIYGYTF. In DNA form, the CDR3 reads TGTGCCAGCGATGCAACAGGGGGGATCTATGGCTACACCTTC.

This clonotype was seen many times. V gene TRBV12-3 or TRBV12-4 combines with J gene TRBJ1-1; D ambiguous. The CDR3 extends over 11 amino acids. V was clipped by 6 bases and J by 1 base, with 3 bases between them. The CDR3 DNA follows: TGTGCCAGCAGGAAGAACACTGAAGCTTTCTTT. Its protein product is CASRKNTEAFF.

The V call is TRBV20-1, the J call TRBJ2-7; 8 bases fit TRBD2. From germline, CDR1 is DFQATT and CDR2 SNEGSKA (reference sequence). J was trimmed by 2 bases and V by 3 bases; bases with no gene match: 6. This CDR3 region has 14 residues. The CDR3 bases are TGCAGTGCTAGTATACTAGCGGTAACCTACGAGCAGTACTTC. This gives the protein CSASILAVTYEQYF.

This clonotype was recorded at least ten times. The CDR3 nucleotides read TGCAGCGTGGGGCCTAGCGGGAGAGGGATAGATACGCAGTATTTT. Protein product: CSVGPSGRGIDTQYF. The chain combines TRBV29-1 with TRBJ2-3, with 10 bases identical to TRBD2. The germline gives CDR1 SQVTM, CDR2 ANQGSEA. CDR3 length: 15 amino acids. The V gene end was trimmed by 6 bases and the J gene end by 5 bases; junction bases not matched to a gene: 11.

This clonotype was observed many times. The chain couples TRBV7-9 to TRBJ2-5, with 7 positions matching TRBD1. Germline trimming cut 5 bases from V and 5 bases from J; bases unmatched to any gene: 14. In germline, CDR1 is SEHNR, CDR2 FQNEAQ (reference sequence). The CDR3 runs to 16 residues. Here the CDR3 reads CASSLPAQGSGETQYF. The CDR3 nucleotides read TGTGCCAGCAGCCTCCCGGCACAGGGGTCGGGGGAGACCCAGTACTTC.

This chain links TRBV14 with TRBJ2-1, with 13 bases aligning to TRBD2. Germline lookup yields CDR1 SGHDN and CDR2 FVKESK. V gave up 2 bases and J gave up 7 bases; unmatched junction bases: 2. The CDR3 loop spans 15 amino acids. The CDR3 spells CASSQPGLAGNEQFF. As DNA, the CDR3 is TGTGCCAGCAGCCAACCGGGACTAGCGGGAAATGAGCAGTTCTTC.

This clonotype was counted many times. The chain joins TRBV30 to TRBJ2-1; D might be TRBD1 (6 bases). CDR1 is GTSNPN, CDR2 SVGIG, per germline (reference sequence). This CDR3 comprises 13 residues. CDR3 nucleotides: TGTGCGATGCAGGGGTTTCTCTACAATGAGCAGTTCTTC. This sequence encodes CAMQGFLYNEQFF.

This clonotype was seen a few times. The chain employs TRBV6-5 and TRBJ1-1, with a tentative D call TRBD1 (5 bases). This CDR3 spans 15 amino acids. Germline V gives CDR1 MNHEY, CDR2 SVGAGI. V was pared by 0 bases and J by 1 base, with 9 bases between. Here the CDR3 reads CASSYSETANTEAFF. CDR3 in DNA: TGTGCCAGCAGTTACTCTGAGACAGCGAACACTGAAGCTTTCTTT.

This clonotype was detected many times. This chain uses TRBV11-2 with TRBJ2-1, with 9 bases that match TRBD2. Per the germline V gene, CDR1 is SGHAT and CDR2 is FQNNGV. The ends lost 6 bases at V and 7 bases at J; junction bases unmatched: 19. This CDR3 has 18 amino acids. The CDR3 is CASSWAGGGGGGGNEQFF. CDR3 coding DNA: TGTGCCAGCAGTTGGGCGGGGGGGGGGGGGGGGGGGGGGAATGAGCAGTTCTTC.

This clonotype was picked up many times. A read error may explain this, as a much larger clone is one base away. This rearrangement joins TRBV6-1 to TRBJ2-3; D is uncertain. Germline loops: CDR1 MNHNS, CDR2 SASEGT. There are 11 residues in the CDR3. The V end lost 5 bases, the J end lost 4 bases, and 4 bases lay between the germline ends. The CDR3 protein is CASSYSDTQYF. CDR3 DNA sequence: TGTGCCAGCAGTTATTCAGATACGCAGTATTTT.